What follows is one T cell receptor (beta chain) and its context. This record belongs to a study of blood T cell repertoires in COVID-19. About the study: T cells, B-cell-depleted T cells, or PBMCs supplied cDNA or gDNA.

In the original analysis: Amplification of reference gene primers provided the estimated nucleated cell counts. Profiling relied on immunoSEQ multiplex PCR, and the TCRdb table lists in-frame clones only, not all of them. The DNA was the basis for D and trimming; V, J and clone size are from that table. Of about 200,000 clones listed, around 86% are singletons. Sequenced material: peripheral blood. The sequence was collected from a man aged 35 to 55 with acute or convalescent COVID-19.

The CDR3 region is CASSLGQAGELFF. The DNA for the CDR3 is TGCGCCAGCAGCTTGGGACAGGCCGGGGAGCTGTTTTTT. The chain couples TRBV5-1 to TRBJ2-2; D possibly corresponds to TRBD1 (6 bases). Germline-derived CDR1 and CDR2 are SGHRS and YFSETQ. This CDR3 has 13 amino acids. V gave up 0 bases and J gave up 6 bases, with 6 bases separating them.